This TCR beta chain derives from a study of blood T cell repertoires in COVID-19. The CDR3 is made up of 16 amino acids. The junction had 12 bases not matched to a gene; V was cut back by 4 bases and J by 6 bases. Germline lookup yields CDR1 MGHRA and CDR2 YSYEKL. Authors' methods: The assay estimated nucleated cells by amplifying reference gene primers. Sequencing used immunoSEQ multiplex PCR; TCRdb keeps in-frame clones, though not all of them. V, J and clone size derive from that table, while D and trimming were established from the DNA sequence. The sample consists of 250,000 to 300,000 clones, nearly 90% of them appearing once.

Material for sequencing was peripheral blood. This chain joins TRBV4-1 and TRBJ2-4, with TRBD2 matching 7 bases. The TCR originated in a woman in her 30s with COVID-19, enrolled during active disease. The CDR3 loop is CASSRDPPGGRNIQYF. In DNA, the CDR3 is TGCGCCAGCAGCCGAGACCCCCCGGGGGGTAGAAACATTCAGTACTTC.